This T cell receptor beta chain came from a study of blood T cell repertoires in COVID-19 (dated by TCRdb to 2019 to 2021). For the wider study: Collaborator samples came from the United States, Italy and Spain and covered acute and convalescent phases of COVID-19. The prospective study material was composed of cDNA or gDNA derived from T cells, B-cell-depleted T cells, or PBMCs. Subjects who had been exposed to COVID-19, were actively infected with it, or had recovered from it provided the deeply sampled blood TCRbeta repertoires that made up the dataset. The repertoires were released in a freely available public database meant as a resource for research on the immune response to SARS-CoV-2. The samples were drawn from the first 160 participants of the ongoing ImmuneRACE study and from roughly 1,300 subjects provided by 6 global collaborators. The sample metadata nearly always contained a de-identified subject ID, COVID-19 status, age in years and sex. Where available, HLA class I and class II types were taken from metadata supplied by the sample provider and were not determined by assay-based typing.

Each collaborating institution followed its own protocols to collect whole blood in K2EDTA tubes. Collaborator samples were shipped for TCRbeta analysis as frozen whole blood, isolated PBMCs, or DNA extracted from either sample type. TCRbeta CDR3 regions were amplified from genomic DNA using the immunoSEQ Assay, a bias-controlled multiplex PCR. As for the original processing: Within the assay, amplification of reference gene primers was used to estimate how many nucleated cells each sample contained. To quantify the absolute abundance of each unique TCRbeta CDR3 rearrangement, sequence reads were collapsed and filtered. For each sample, productive Simpson clonality was calculated as the square root of Simpson's diversity index over productive rearrangements. In its TCRdb copy, this immuneACCESS table keeps in-frame sequences only and misses some clones. Where compared with another copy, unresolved V genes explain less than half of these, and the others have no known cause. V and J calls and clone size are as listed in that table; D and trimming were resolved from the DNA. In this sample the table shows around 170,000 clones, 75% to 80% of which occur a single time. Of the sample, about 15% falls within the top ten clones.

The table lists this clone with a few counts. This receptor's antigen is unknown. No clone much larger than this one lies a single base away; base qualities are absent. Other DNA variants within this sample encode the same CDR3. For CDR1 and CDR2, the germline V gene lists SGHNT and YENEEA. V loses 5 bases, J loses 0 bases, and the germline ends lie 3 bases apart. The CDR3 measures 12 amino acids from cysteine to phenylalanine. Of the read, only the CDR3 DNA is kept; its 36 bases are in frame from base 1. The research as a whole found: The quantity of clinical and demographic metadata differed by source and by participant and was supplied without curation.

This TCR was recovered from an elderly woman with acute or convalescent COVID-19. The chain links TRBV11-3 with TRBJ2-3, with the D gene not clear enough to name. Sequencing was done on a sample of peripheral blood. The sequenced DNA: TGTGCCAGCAGCCTTAGCACAGATACGCAGTATTTT. This encodes CASSLSTDTQYF.